This T cell receptor beta chain was retrieved from a study of blood T cells in healthy people across ages. Study as a whole: Template switching recovered approximately one barcoded beta molecule for every two T cells.

This clonotype showed up many times. The antigen is not known. Overall study findings and caveats: Both higher diversity and more naive CD4+ cells marked long-lived donors when set against aged donors. While age rose, TCR beta diversity per million T cells dropped in a roughly linear way.

Germline trimming cut 5 bases from V and 4 bases from J; bases unmatched to any gene: 7. The CDR3 is 15 residues long. Through a sample-barcoded 5' primer and a J-beta primer mix, a second PCR was run for 7 to 11 cycles. TCRdb independently ran MiXCR on the 5' RACE reads; one entry per CDR3 protein. This table holds hundreds of thousands of distinct CDR3 sequences, approximately 31% found once. Every donor contributed 8 to 10 milliliters of peripheral blood by blood draw. Sequenced material: blood. This rearrangement joins TRBV12-3 or TRBV12-4 to TRBJ2-3, with 9 bases aligning to TRBD2. The source of this sequence is a woman of 80 years or more in good health. CDR3 sequence (DNA): TGTGCCAGCAGTCAGACTAGCGGTTATGCAGATACGCAGTATTTT. Encoded protein: CASSQTSGYADTQYF.